These 18 T cell receptor beta chains originate from one sample sequenced in a study of T cells in Graves' hyperthyroidism and ophthalmopathy. TCR beta CDR3 regions were amplified from RNA. The TCR CDR3 first-round RT-PCR relied on the HTBI primer set. From the multiplex PCR reads, TCRdb called clonotypes with MiXCR, one entry per CDR3 protein. The data hold some 400,000 distinct CDR3 sequences, with approximately 20% observed a single time. Sample: blood. The receptors were gathered from a woman aged 18-29 years with Graves' hyperthyroidism.

This clonotype was found many times. The J gene is TRBJ2-7, the V gene TRBV28; 7 bases match TRBD2. The CDR3 consists of 14 residues. Trimming took 5 bases from V and 0 from J; bases not matched to a gene: 4. In germline, CDR1 is MDHEN, CDR2 SYDVKM. CDR3 DNA sequence: TGTGCCAGCAGTGCCAGGGAGGGCTCCTACGAGCAGTACTTC. Translating gives CASSAREGSYEQYF.

This clonotype appeared many times. V gene TRBV5-6 combines with J gene TRBJ2-7; D gene unclear. The CDR3 is 13 residues long. The V gene's germline CDR1 is SGHDT and CDR2 YYEEEE. Trimming shortened V by 1 base and J by 7 bases, and 12 bases separated the two germline ends. CDR3 residues: CASSLWSSNEQYF. The DNA of the CDR3 is TGTGCCAGCAGCTTGTGGTCGTCAAATGAGCAGTACTTC.

This clonotype was observed a few times. The chain combines TRBV28 with TRBJ2-2; no clear D. Per germline, CDR1 MDHEN and CDR2 SYDVKM. With 5 bases removed from V and 10 bases from J, the gap between germline ends came to 8 bases. There are 11 residues in the CDR3. Here the CDR3 DNA reads TGTGCCAGCAGTGATCCAGAGGAGCTGTTTTTT. Protein: CASSDPEELFF.

This clonotype was seen more than once but under ten times. With a much larger clone just one base away, this may be a read error. The DNA is omitted, as the CDR3 cannot be located on it reliably, and the CDR3 follows TCRdb's listing. This sequence joins TRBV11-1 and TRBJ2-2; the table's D call, TRBD2, has no DNA check behind it. Germline V gives CDR1 SGHAT, CDR2 FQDESV (reference sequence). The CDR3 sequence runs 17 residues, both termini included. The CDR3 here is CASSFGGGASNTGELLF.

The V gene is TRBV29-1, the J gene TRBJ2-5, with 12 positions matching TRBD1. Germline trimming cut 6 bases from V and 5 bases from J; bases unmatched to any gene: 10. From germline, CDR1 is SQVTM and CDR2 ANQGSEA. The CDR3 extends over 15 amino acids. The CDR3 sequence is CSVQLGDRGLETQYF. CDR3 in DNA: TGCAGCGTCCAACTCGGGGACAGGGGGCTCGAGACCCAGTACTTC.

This clonotype was seen a handful of times. The chain combines TRBV6-1 with TRBJ1-2, with D possibly matching TRBD1 (6 bases). CDR1 and CDR2 (germline): MNHNS, SASEGT. The CDR3 length is 14 residues. Trimming pared 6 bases from V and 8 bases from J, leaving 19 bases between. CDR3 bases: TGTGCCAGCAGCACAAAAGGGGACATGGAGGGCTACACCTTC. Translated, it gives CASSTKGDMEGYTF.

This clonotype was counted ten times or more. The chain carries TRBV6-5 and TRBJ2-5; 12 nucleotides line up with TRBD2. The CDR3 has 14 residues. CDR1 is MNHEY, CDR2 SVGAGI, per germline. Trimming took 6 bases from V and 2 from J; bases not matched to a gene: 1. The CDR3 coding sequence is TGTGCCAGCAGCACTAGCGGGGGGCAAGAGACCCAGTACTTC. It codes for CASSTSGGQETQYF.

This clonotype has ten or more counts. The chain joins TRBV20-1 to TRBJ2-5; tentatively, D is TRBD1 (5 bases). The length of the CDR3 is 14 residues. From germline, CDR1 is DFQATT and CDR2 SNEGSKA (reference sequence). V was cut by 6 bases and J by 1 base, with 15 bases left in between. CDR3 in amino acids: CSAIPLGAQETQYF. CDR3 DNA: TGCAGTGCCATCCCCCTAGGGGCCCAAGAGACCCAGTACTTC.

This clonotype was recorded many times. V gene TRBV7-2 combines with J gene TRBJ1-1; TRBD1 aligns across 7 bases. This CDR3 has 12 amino acids. Germline V gives CDR1 SGHTA, CDR2 FQGNSA. With 5 bases clipped from V and 10 bases from J, the junction kept 7 bases outside the gene matches. The CDR3 DNA reads as TGTGCCAGCAGCCTAGACAGGGTTGGAGCTTTCTTT. Amino acids: CASSLDRVGAFF.

This clonotype was found many times. The chain joins TRBV2 to TRBJ2-6; D might be TRBD1 or TRBD2, each matching 5 bases. Per germline, CDR1 SNHLY and CDR2 FYNNEI. The CDR3 sequence is 13 residues long. The V end lost 4 bases, the J end lost 4 bases, and 5 bases lay between the germline ends. The CDR3 nucleotides are TGTGCCAGCAGTGGGGGGGGGGCCAACGTCCTGACTTTC. Residues: CASSGGGANVLTF. Supplemented by reference TRBV2 and TRBJ2-6, the full variable domain reads EPEVTQTPSHQVTQMGQEVILRCVPISNHLYFYWYRQILGQKVEFLVSFYNNEISEKSEIFDDQFSVERPDGSNFTLKIRSTKLEDSAMYFCASSGGGANVLTFGAGSRLTVL.

This clonotype was detected ten times or more. The gene calls are TRBV12-3 or TRBV12-4 and TRBJ2-5, with 9 bases fitting TRBD1. V lost 5 bases and J lost 4; bases outside the gene matches: 5. The CDR3 sequence is 14 residues long. The CDR3 is CASSPQGQGETQYF. The CDR3 DNA is TGTGCCAGCAGTCCCCAGGGACAGGGAGAGACCCAGTACTTC.

This clonotype has a count of ten or more. V gene TRBV6-5 combines with J gene TRBJ1-1, with D tentatively TRBD1 (6 bases). V lost 1 base and J lost 1, with 13 bases in between. This CDR3 is 16 amino acids long. Germline V gene sequence: CDR1 MNHEY, CDR2 SVGAGI. This chain's CDR3 is CASSYYRASGNTEAFF. In DNA form, the CDR3 reads TGTGCCAGCAGTTACTACAGGGCGTCGGGGAACACTGAAGCTTTCTTT.

The table lists this clonotype with many counts. The rearrangement joins TRBV20-1 to TRBJ2-5, with D maybe TRBD2 (6 bases). V lost 6 bases to trimming and J lost 5 bases, with 10 bases between them. Germline CDR1 is DFQATT and CDR2 is SNEGSKA (reference sequence). The CDR3 totals 11 residues. CDR3 amino acids: CSAWGLETQYF. CDR3 nucleotides: TGCAGTGCCTGGGGACTCGAGACCCAGTACTTC.

This clonotype was counted many times. The CDR3 protein is CASSFLGSSYEQYF. The DNA of the CDR3 is TGTGCCAGCAGCTTTTTAGGTTCGTCCTACGAGCAGTACTTC. V is TRBV11-2 and J is TRBJ2-7; D remains unclear. Trimming pared 3 bases from V and 1 base from J, leaving 10 bases between. The CDR3 consists of 14 residues. Per germline, CDR1 SGHAT and CDR2 FQNNGV.

This clonotype is a singleton in its sample. V gene TRBV2 combines with J gene TRBJ1-2; D is ambiguous. Trimming removed 6 bases from V and 2 bases from J, with 10 bases in between. Germline CDR1 is SNHLY and CDR2 is FYNNEI. This CDR3 has 13 amino acids. The CDR3 here is CASRVDENYGYTF. DNA for the CDR3: TGTGCCAGCAGGGTTGACGAAAACTATGGCTACACCTTC.

The chain links TRBV28 to TRBJ2-2; D is undetermined. Germline V CDR1 and CDR2: MDHEN, SYDVKM. CDR3 length: 16 amino acids. The ends were cut back, 2 bases at V and 5 bases at J, with 15 bases in the middle. CDR3 sequence reads: CASSLLSQEMTGELFF. CDR3 nucleotide sequence: TGTGCCAGCAGTTTACTTTCTCAGGAAATGACCGGGGAGCTGTTTTTT.

This clonotype was counted many times. The J gene is TRBJ2-1, the V gene TRBV15; a weak D match, TRBD2 (5 bases). The germline CDR1 and CDR2 sequences are LNHNV and YYDKDF (reference sequence). Trimming removed 0 bases from V and 3 bases from J, with 15 bases in between. The CDR3 is 17 residues long. CDR3 loop: CATSRDPGNQYYNEQFF. DNA for the CDR3: TGTGCCACCAGCAGAGATCCGGGGAACCAGTACTACAATGAGCAGTTCTTC.

V gene TRBV6-1 combines with J gene TRBJ1-2; D gene unclear. This CDR3 is built from 14 residues. CDR1 MNHNS and CDR2 SASEGT come from the germline V gene. Trimming removed 8 bases from V and 11 bases from J, with 24 bases in between. This CDR3 is CASHTGMPIRSYTF. The DNA of the CDR3 is TGTGCCAGCCATACGGGGATGCCGATCAGGAGTTACACCTTC.